Below, one T cell receptor beta chain is given with its context. Its antigen is not known. The PCR made use of 60 Vbeta and 13 Jbeta primers. Generated by immunoSEQ multiplex PCR, the TCRdb table keeps only in-frame clones and is missing some. The sample lists some 120,000 clones, roughly 80% occurring once. This specimen belongs to a study of cytomegalovirus exposure and HLA in healthy donors. Study-wide results and caveats: A later analysis revealed that TCR association rates differed between HLA loci, peaking at DRB1 and bottoming out at HLA-C.

As for the donors, each was a healthy bone marrow donor. The TCR originated in a woman aged 40 to 50 in good health and CMV-seronegative. The sample taken for sequencing was PBMCs.

CDR3 coding DNA: TGCAGCCGGAAACTAGCTCCTTGTTCCCAAAGCACAGATACGCAGTATTTT. The encoded protein is CSRKLAPCSQSTDTQYF. The chain has TRBV29-1 and TRBJ2-3, with a weak D call TRBD2 (6 bases). Deletions cut 8 bases from V and 0 bases from J, with 24 bases between. CDR3 length: 17 amino acids. CDR1 and CDR2 (germline): SQVTM, ANQGSEA.